The entry below gives a single TCR beta chain sequence along with its context. Its antigen is undetermined. Assay: immunoSEQ multiplex PCR; the TCRdb copy retains only in-frame clones and omits some. The table lists approximately 30,000 clones, about 86% of them singletons. On cycle 4 day 1 and cycle 7 day 1, as well as at baseline, blood was sampled. These data are taken from a study of OX40 agonist ivuxolimab in advanced cancers. About the study: Each dose-escalation patient presented with hepatocellular carcinoma, melanoma, renal cell or head and neck cancer. Whole-study results and caveats: Averaging showed that CD8+ T cells had more expanded clones than CD4+ did.

The germline V and J ends were trimmed by 4 bases and 1 base, with 13 bases remaining between them. Germline lookup yields CDR1 MDHEN and CDR2 SYDVKM. The CDR3 consists of 16 residues. The origin of this receptor is an adult with an advanced solid tumor such as melanoma, head and neck, liver or kidney cancer. The chain combines TRBV28 with TRBJ2-2; maybe TRBD1 (6 bases). The sequencing here drew on CD4+ or CD8+ T cells sorted from blood, taken in a trial of the OX40 agonist ivuxolimab. The CDR3 DNA reads as TGTGCCAGCAGTTCGCGGACAGACCGGAACACCGGGGAGCTGTTTTTT. This codes for CASSSRTDRNTGELFF.